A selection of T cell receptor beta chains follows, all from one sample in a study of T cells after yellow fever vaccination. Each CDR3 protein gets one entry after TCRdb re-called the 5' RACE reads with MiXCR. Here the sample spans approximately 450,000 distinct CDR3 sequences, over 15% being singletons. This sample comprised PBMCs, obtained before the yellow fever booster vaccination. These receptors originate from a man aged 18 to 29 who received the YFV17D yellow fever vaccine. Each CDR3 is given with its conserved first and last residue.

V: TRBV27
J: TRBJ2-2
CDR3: CASSLSGVAGELFF

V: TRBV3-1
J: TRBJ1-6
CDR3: CASSQAGPGSSSYNSPLHF

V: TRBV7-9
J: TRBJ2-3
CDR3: CASSSTGVVDTQYF

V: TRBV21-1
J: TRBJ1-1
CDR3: CASSVDRGPEAFF

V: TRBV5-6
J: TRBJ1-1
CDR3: CASSLYGFEAFF

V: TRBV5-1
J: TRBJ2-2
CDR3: CASEGQGANYPNTGELFF

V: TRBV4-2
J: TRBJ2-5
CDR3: CASSPGPLEETQYF

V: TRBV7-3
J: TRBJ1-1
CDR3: CASSSSGGADKAFF

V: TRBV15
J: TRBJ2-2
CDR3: CATSRARTGSPGELFF

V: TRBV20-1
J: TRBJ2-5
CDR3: CSARLVSETQYF

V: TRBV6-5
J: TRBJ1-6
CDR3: CASSYRAGSSYNSPLHF

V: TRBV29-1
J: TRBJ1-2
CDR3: CSVRYRGDYTF

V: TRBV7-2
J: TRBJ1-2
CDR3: CASSLSGLGNYGYTF

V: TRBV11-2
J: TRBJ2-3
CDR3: CASSLDRTGPRSDTQYF

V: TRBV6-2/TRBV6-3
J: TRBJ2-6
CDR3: CASTLWRDSSGANVLTF

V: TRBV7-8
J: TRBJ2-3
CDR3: CASSLPASGGEPSTDTQYF

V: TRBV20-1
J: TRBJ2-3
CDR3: CSAARLAGTSTDTQYF

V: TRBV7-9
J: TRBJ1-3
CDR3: CASSRDSGSLGNTIYF

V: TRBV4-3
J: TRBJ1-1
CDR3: CASSQGVGGNTEAFF

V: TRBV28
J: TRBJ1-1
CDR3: CASSLSGGPNTEAFF

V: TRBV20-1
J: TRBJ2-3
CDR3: CSATFWKGGDTQYF

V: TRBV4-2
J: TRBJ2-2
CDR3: CASSRVPNTGELFF

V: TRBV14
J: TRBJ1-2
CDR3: CASSQVLGGDYGYTF

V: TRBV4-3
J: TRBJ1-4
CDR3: CASSQDLGQGLVLFF

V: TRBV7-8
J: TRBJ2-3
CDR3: CASTRDTQYF

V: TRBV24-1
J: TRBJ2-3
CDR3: CATSDRGTDGAYF

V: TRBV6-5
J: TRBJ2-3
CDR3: CASSYFQAGTSTDTQYF

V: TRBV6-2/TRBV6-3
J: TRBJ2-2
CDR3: CASSYYPGQGNTGELFF

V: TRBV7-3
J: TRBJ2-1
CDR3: CASSPPGRSAYNEQFF

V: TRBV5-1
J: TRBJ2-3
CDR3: CASSLGGKSSDTQYF

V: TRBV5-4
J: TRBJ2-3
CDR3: CASSTWSGDTQYF

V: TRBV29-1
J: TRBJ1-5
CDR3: CSVAQGGYQPQHF

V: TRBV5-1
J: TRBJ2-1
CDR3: CASSSGRLTYNEQFF

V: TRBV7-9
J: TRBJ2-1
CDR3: CASSRTGEGEQFF

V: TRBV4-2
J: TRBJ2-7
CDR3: CASSQDLTSGAYEQYF

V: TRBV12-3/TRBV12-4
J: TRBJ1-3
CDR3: CASRGRAGNTIYF

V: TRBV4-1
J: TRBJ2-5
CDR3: CASSQDGVGFETQYF

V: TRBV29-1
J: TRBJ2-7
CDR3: CSVAVTLSYEQYF

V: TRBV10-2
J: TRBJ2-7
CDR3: CASKFGGTYEQYF

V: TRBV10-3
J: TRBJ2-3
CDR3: CAIRGPGQGEDTQYF

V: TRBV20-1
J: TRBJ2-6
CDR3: CSSGRGRFTGANVLTF

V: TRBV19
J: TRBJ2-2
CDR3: CATRRLENTGELFF

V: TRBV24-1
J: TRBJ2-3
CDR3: CATSDLSDTQYF